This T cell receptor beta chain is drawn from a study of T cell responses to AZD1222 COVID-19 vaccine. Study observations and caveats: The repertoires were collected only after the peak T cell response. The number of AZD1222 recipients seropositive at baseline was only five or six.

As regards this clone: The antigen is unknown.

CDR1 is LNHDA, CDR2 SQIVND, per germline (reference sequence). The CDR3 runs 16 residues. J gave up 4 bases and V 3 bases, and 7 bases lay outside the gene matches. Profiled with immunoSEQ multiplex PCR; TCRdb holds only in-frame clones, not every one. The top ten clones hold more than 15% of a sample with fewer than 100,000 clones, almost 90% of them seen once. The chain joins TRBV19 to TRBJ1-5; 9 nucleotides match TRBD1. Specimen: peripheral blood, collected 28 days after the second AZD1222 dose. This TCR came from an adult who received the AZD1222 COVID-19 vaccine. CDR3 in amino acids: CASSIRRGQGNQPQHF. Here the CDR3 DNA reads TGTGCCAGTAGTATTCGGAGGGGACAGGGAAATCAGCCCCAGCATTTT.